Presented here are 25 T cell receptor beta chains from one specimen sequenced in a study of blood T cell repertoires in COVID-19. Sequencing used immunoSEQ multiplex PCR; TCRdb keeps in-frame clones, though not all of them. The profile shows roughly 150,000 clones, approximately 88% of them singletons. The sample taken for sequencing was PBMCs or T cells enriched from blood (not recorded which). The receptors here all came from a man in his 70s who had been exposed to COVID-19.

This chain links TRBV5-1 with TRBJ1-3, with TRBD1 identical over 8 bases. CDR3 length: 15 residues. Germline-derived CDR1 and CDR2 are SGHRS and YFSETQ. Trimming at V came to 3 bases and at J to 3 bases, leaving 5 bases not matched to a gene. In DNA, the CDR3 is TGCGCCAGCAGCTCCCAGGGGGCTCTTGGAAACACCATATATTTT. Protein sequence: CASSSQGALGNTIYF.

This clone was counted once. The J gene is TRBJ2-3, the V gene TRBV5-1; 16 bases agree with TRBD2. Germline V CDR1 and CDR2: SGHRS, YFSETQ. The CDR3 contains 18 residues. The V gene end was trimmed by 4 bases and the J gene end by 2 bases; junction bases not matched to a gene: 7. DNA for the CDR3: TGCGCCAGCAGCGCTGGGACTAGCGGGGGGGCGTTCACAGATACGCAGTATTTT. Amino acid sequence: CASSAGTSGGAFTDTQYF.

The gene calls are TRBV19 and TRBJ2-7; tentatively, D is TRBD1 (6 bases). V was clipped by 4 bases and J by 6 bases, with 22 bases between them. Germline assignment: CDR1 LNHDA and CDR2 SQIVND (reference sequence). The length of the CDR3 is 16 residues. The DNA of the CDR3 is TGTGCCAGTAGTACTATAGGGGGTCTTGTGGGGGCCGAGCAGTACTTC. It translates to CASSTIGGLVGAEQYF.

The gene calls are TRBV3-1 (or the pseudogene TRBV3-2) and TRBJ1-2; D gene ambiguous. V gave up 4 bases and J gave up 2 bases, with 11 bases separating them. In germline, CDR1 is LGHDT, CDR2 YNNKEL (reference sequence). This CDR3 has 14 residues. The CDR3 sequence is CASSLAPENYGYTF. The CDR3 DNA follows: TGTGCCAGCAGCCTCGCCCCCGAGAACTATGGCTACACCTTC.

This sequence joins TRBV12-3 or TRBV12-4 and TRBJ1-1, with D hard to call. This CDR3 region has 13 residues. The ends were cut back, 7 bases at V and 4 bases at J, with 13 bases in the middle. CDR3: CASTPIRGTEAFF. The CDR3 DNA sequence: TGTGCCAGCACCCCAATCCGGGGCACTGAAGCTTTCTTT.

The chain carries TRBV7-9 and TRBJ2-1; D not resolved. The V gene's germline CDR1 is SEHNR and CDR2 FQNEAQ (reference sequence). The V gene lost 0 bases and the J gene lost 7 bases, with 4 bases spanning the gap. This CDR3 contains 12 residues. The CDR3 bases are TGTGCCAGCAGCTTAGCCCGGAATGAGCAGTTCTTC. Translating gives CASSLARNEQFF. Full variable domain (missing parts from reference TRBV7-9 and TRBJ2-1): DTGVSQNPRHKITKRGQNVTFRCDPISEHNRLYWYRQTLGQGPEFLTYFQNEAQLEKSRLLSDRFSAERPKGSFSTLEIQRTEQGDSAMYLCASSLARNEQFFGPGTRLTVL.

The chain has TRBV28 and TRBJ1-6, with 7 bases lining up with TRBD1. Per germline, CDR1 MDHEN and CDR2 SYDVKM. CDR3 length equals 15 residues. With V trimmed by 3 bases and J by 9 bases, 8 bases remained unmatched. CDR3 amino acids: CASSFPDRASSPLHF. CDR3 nucleotide sequence: TGTGCCAGCAGTTTCCCCGACAGGGCTTCTTCACCCCTCCACTTT.

The V and J genes are TRBV29-1 and TRBJ1-1; no definite D call. Germline V lookup: CDR1 SQVTM, CDR2 ANQGSEA. Trimming cost V 6 bases and J 4 bases, with 12 bases left between them. The CDR3 runs to 12 residues. CDR3 nucleotide sequence: TGCAGCGTGAACCCGGGTTTCACTGAAGCTTTCTTT. This gives the protein CSVNPGFTEAFF.

This clone turned up a few times. This chain connects TRBV7-3 to TRBJ2-7; D perhaps matches TRBD2 (5 bases). CDR3 length equals 15 residues. Germline loops: CDR1 SGHTA, CDR2 FQGTGA. Between the trimmed V and J ends, which lost 1 base and 0 bases, there was a span of 10 bases. CDR3 sequence reads: CASSLSPGNSYEQYF. In nucleotides, the CDR3 is TGTGCCAGCAGCTTAAGCCCGGGGAACTCCTACGAGCAGTACTTC.

The V call is TRBV6-5, the J call TRBJ1-1; 7 bases agree with TRBD1. Germline V gene data show CDR1 as MNHEY and CDR2 as SVGAGI. Germline trimming cut 2 bases from V and 11 bases from J; bases unmatched to any gene: 2. The CDR3 has 11 residues. The CDR3 sequence is CASSYGTAAFF. CDR3 bases: TGTGCCAGCAGTTACGGGACAGCGGCTTTCTTT.

This clone was detected a few times. V is TRBV28 and J is TRBJ2-7, with 11 bases aligning to TRBD2. The CDR3 totals 15 residues. V shed 6 bases, J shed 4 bases, and the junction held 8 bases outside the gene matches. Germline-derived CDR1 and CDR2 are MDHEN and SYDVKM. CDR3 in DNA: TGTGCCAGCAGGCTCTATTTAGCGGGAGGGTACGAGCAGTACTTC. This gives the protein CASRLYLAGGYEQYF.

This clone came up once. CDR3 DNA sequence: TGCGCCAGCAGCCTATCGGGACTAGGGAACACCGGGGAGCTGTTTTTT. It codes for CASSLSGLGNTGELFF. This chain uses TRBV4-3 with TRBJ2-2, with TRBD2 matching 8 bases. The ends lost 4 bases at V and 1 base at J; junction bases unmatched: 5. CDR3 length equals 16 residues. Germline loops: CDR1 LGHNA, CDR2 YSLEER.

The rearrangement links TRBV4-1 to TRBJ2-1; D remains unclear. Germline CDR1 reads MGHRA; CDR2 reads YSYEKL. V was cut by 2 bases and J by 8 bases, with 16 bases left in between. The CDR3 loop spans 15 amino acids. In DNA form, the CDR3 reads TGCGCCAGCAGCCAATCCAACGGCCCAGGCGATGAGCAGTTCTTC. Protein sequence: CASSQSNGPGDEQFF.

This clone showed up just a few times. This chain links TRBV12-3 or TRBV12-4 with TRBJ1-1, with D tentatively TRBD1 (6 bases). The germline V and J ends were trimmed by 2 bases and 11 bases, with 12 bases remaining between them. The CDR3 covers 12 residues. The DNA for the CDR3 is TGTGCCAGCAGTTTAATAGGGGGTCCGGCTTTCTTT. It codes for CASSLIGGPAFF.

V gene TRBV3-1 (or the pseudogene TRBV3-2) combines with J gene TRBJ2-5, with D possibly matching TRBD2 (6 bases). Germline assignment: CDR1 LGHDT and CDR2 YNNKEL (reference sequence). Trimming shortened V by 4 bases and J by 5 bases, and 17 bases separated the two germline ends. CDR3 size: 15 residues. The CDR3 loop reads CASSLPGGVWETQYF. The CDR3 nucleotides read TGTGCCAGCAGCCTCCCCGGGGGAGTCTGGGAGACCCAGTACTTC.

V usage is TRBV5-1 and J usage is TRBJ2-7; D may be TRBD1 (5 bases). This CDR3 comprises 15 residues. CDR1 SGHRS and CDR2 YFSETQ come from the germline V gene. V was shortened by 2 bases and J by 2 bases, with 14 bases between the two germline ends. The CDR3 nucleotides read TGCGCCAGCAGCTTAGGGGTTGGTCAAACCTACGAGCAGTACTTC. Translating gives CASSLGVGQTYEQYF.

The table lists this clone with a count of one. The chain uses TRBV5-1 and TRBJ1-1; D unclear. The CDR3 contains 16 residues. Trimming shortened V by 2 bases and J by 1 base, and 15 bases separated the two germline ends. Germline V gives CDR1 SGHRS, CDR2 YFSETQ. The CDR3 region has the DNA TGCGCCAGCAGCTTATCACCTAGTGAACCGAACACTGAAGCTTTCTTT. Protein product: CASSLSPSEPNTEAFF.

The V and J genes are TRBV5-1 and TRBJ2-3; no reliable D call. V was cut by 0 bases and J by 14 bases, with 13 bases left in between. Per the germline V gene, CDR1 is SGHRS and CDR2 is YFSETQ. The CDR3 covers 12 residues. Here the CDR3 DNA reads TGCGCCAGCAGCTTGGAGTCGAATGTTAGGTATTTT. Translated: CASSLESNVRYF.

This chain links TRBV2 with TRBJ1-1; perhaps TRBD1 as D (6 bases). The CDR3 is 16 residues long. Germline lookup yields CDR1 SNHLY and CDR2 FYNNEI. Trimming left V 4 bases short and J 3 bases short, with 18 bases between. CDR3 region: CASSGQDTYKDTEAFF. The DNA for the CDR3 is TGTGCCAGCAGTGGACAGGACACCTACAAGGACACTGAAGCTTTCTTT.

CDR3 in DNA: TGCGCCAGCAGCGACACTAGCGGGGGGACGAACACCGGGGAGCTGTTTTTT. Translation gives CASSDTSGGTNTGELFF. The chain links TRBV5-1 to TRBJ2-2; TRBD2 matches 12 bases. V lost 4 bases, J lost 0 bases, and 4 bases stayed unmatched. This CDR3 region has 17 residues. Germline assignment: CDR1 SGHRS and CDR2 YFSETQ.

The chain combines TRBV7-9 with TRBJ1-2; TRBD1 is a possible D gene (5 bases). This CDR3 is 14 amino acids long. Germline assignment: CDR1 SEHNR and CDR2 FQNEAQ (reference sequence). The V end was cut by 1 base, the J end by 4 bases, with 10 bases between. CDR3 loop: CASSLGQGGYGYTF. CDR3 bases: TGTGCCAGCAGCTTAGGCCAGGGAGGCTATGGCTACACCTTC.

This clone was seen only once. The chain links TRBV3-1 (or the pseudogene TRBV3-2) to TRBJ2-1, with D unclear. V dropped 5 bases and J dropped 6 bases, with 11 bases sitting between them. This CDR3 comprises 13 residues. Germline loops: CDR1 LGHDT, CDR2 YNNKEL (reference sequence). In nucleotides, the CDR3 is TGTGCCAGCAGCTCGTCCTCTTCCAATGAGCAGTTCTTC. The encoded protein is CASSSSSSNEQFF.

V usage is TRBV7-9 and J usage is TRBJ2-1, with D tentatively TRBD2 (5 bases). CDR1 is SEHNR, CDR2 FQNEAQ, per germline (reference sequence). V lost 1 base and J lost 6, with 16 bases in between. The CDR3 sequence is 16 residues long. In nucleotides, the CDR3 is TGTGCCAGCAGCTTAGTCCGAGGGCTCAATCCCAATGAGCAGTTCTTC. It translates to CASSLVRGLNPNEQFF.

This chain uses TRBV24-1 with TRBJ1-2; D possibly corresponds to TRBD1 (6 bases). Germline-derived CDR1 and CDR2 are KGHDR and SFDVKD. Trimming cost V 4 bases and J 5 bases, with 13 bases left between them. The CDR3 spans 14 residues. CDR3 nucleotide sequence: TGTGCCACCAGTGACCCCAGGGGCGCGTATGGCTACACCTTC. It translates to CATSDPRGAYGYTF.

V is TRBV18 and J is TRBJ2-3; 9 nucleotides match TRBD2. There are 16 residues in the CDR3. Trimming at V came to 2 bases and at J to 1 base, leaving 4 bases not matched to a gene. CDR1 and CDR2 from the germline V gene are KGHSH and LQKENI. Here the CDR3 DNA reads TGTGCCAGCTCACCATCGCGGACTAGCGGCACAGATACGCAGTATTTT. This sequence encodes CASSPSRTSGTDTQYF.